Below are 2 T cell receptor beta chains sequenced from a single sample in a study of T-cell reconstitution after alpha-beta-depleted transplantation in children. The TCRbeta library was prepared with unique molecular identifiers. TCRdb reanalysed the PCR reads using MiXCR and keeps one entry per CDR3 protein. This sample carries hundreds of thousands of distinct CDR3 sequences, less than 15% of them seen once, and the ten largest clones take approximately 0.8%. This specimen consisted of PBMCs, obtained before TCRalphabeta/CD19-depleted stem cell transplant. These receptors came from a girl aged 2 to 10 with congenital amegakaryocytic thrombocytopenia, due to receive a stem cell transplant.

The chain is built from TRBV3-1 and TRBJ2-7; perhaps TRBD2 as D (5 bases). V was clipped by 1 base and J by 0 bases, with 7 bases between them. CDR3 size: 14 residues. Germline V gene data show CDR1 as LGHDT and CDR2 as YNNKEL (reference sequence). CDR3 region: CASSQVASSYEQYF. CDR3 nucleotide sequence: TGTGCCAGCAGCCAAGTAGCGAGCTCCTACGAGCAGTACTTC.

This clonotype was seen many times. V and J are TRBV7-9 and TRBJ2-3, with unresolved D. The CDR3 length is 9 residues. V was shortened by 11 bases and J by 6 bases, with 6 bases between the two germline ends. Germline assignment: CDR1 SEHNR and CDR2 FQNEAQ (reference sequence). For the CDR3, the DNA is TGTGCCGGTGAGGATACGCAGTATTTT. This translates into CAGEDTQYF.